The sequence of this TCR beta chain was determined in a study of response to subunit inactivated influenza vaccine. The CDR3 contains 15 residues. Per germline, CDR1 MDHEN and CDR2 SYDVKM. Losses at the gene ends were 2 bases for V and 4 bases for J; bases not matched to a gene: 4. TCRdb used MiXCR to reprocess the RT-PCR reads, holding one entry per CDR3 protein. Of fewer than 350,000 distinct CDR3 sequences listed, 21% are singletons. V and J are TRBV28 and TRBJ2-3; TRBD2 agrees at 9 bases. The starting material was PBMCs from blood, obtained about 20 months after vaccination. This receptor was identified in a man between 50 and 75 years old who received an inactivated influenza vaccine. CDR3: CASSLGGRASDTQYF. In nucleotides, the CDR3 is TGTGCCAGCAGTTTAGGCGGGAGGGCCTCAGATACGCAGTATTTT.